This T cell receptor (beta chain) was captured in a study of shared clonotypes between healthy human individuals. About the research overall: Sampling drew on donors who were a couple of women and three men aged 18 to 49. The study's findings and limits: The represented genetic and exposure-history diversity was limited by the small number of donors.

Concerning this clone itself: Its target is unknown. Other nucleotide sequences in the sample specify the same CDR3.

Clones were sequenced by immunoSEQ multiplex PCR, and TCRdb holds only the in-frame ones, with some missing. The table has more than 2 million clones, almost 96% seen once. Splitting of CD4+ cells produced CD45RA+ naive and CD45RA-negative memory subsets. Trimming took 4 bases from V and 3 from J, leaving 7 bases between them. This CDR3 contains 13 residues. Germline V CDR1 and CDR2: SGHDT, YYEEEE. This chain links TRBV5-6 with TRBJ2-2; D not resolved. The sequencing sample was made of naive CD4+ T cells sorted from blood. Stated subset: CD45RA+ positively selected. The TCR originated in a man in his late teens or twenties in good health. The CDR3 DNA reads TGTGCCAGCAGCCCTGGTTACACCGGGGAGCTGTTTTTT. Translation gives CASSPGYTGELFF.